This note documents a single TCR beta chain sequence. Its specificity is unknown. TCRdb's table, derived via immunoSEQ multiplex PCR, lists solely in-frame clones and lacks some. Of roughly 100,000 clones detected, about 94% appear once; the ten largest clones hold about 0.62%. This entry belongs to a study of siplizumab effects on memory and regulatory T cells. Study results and caveats: Memory cells seemed less diverse than naive T cells, which also seemed major contributors to the alloresponse.

This TCR came from a human donor in good health. Sequenced material: Tregs sorted from blood.

The CDR3 spells CASSLAPGVGNYGYTF. CDR3 bases: TGTGCCAGCAGCTTGGCCCCCGGGGTGGGGAACTATGGCTACACCTTC. The chain combines TRBV5-4 with TRBJ1-2; D ambiguous. With 0 bases removed from V and 2 bases from J, the gap between germline ends came to 14 bases. The CDR3 is 16 residues long. Germline V gene lookup returns CDR1 SGHNT and CDR2 YYREEE (reference sequence).